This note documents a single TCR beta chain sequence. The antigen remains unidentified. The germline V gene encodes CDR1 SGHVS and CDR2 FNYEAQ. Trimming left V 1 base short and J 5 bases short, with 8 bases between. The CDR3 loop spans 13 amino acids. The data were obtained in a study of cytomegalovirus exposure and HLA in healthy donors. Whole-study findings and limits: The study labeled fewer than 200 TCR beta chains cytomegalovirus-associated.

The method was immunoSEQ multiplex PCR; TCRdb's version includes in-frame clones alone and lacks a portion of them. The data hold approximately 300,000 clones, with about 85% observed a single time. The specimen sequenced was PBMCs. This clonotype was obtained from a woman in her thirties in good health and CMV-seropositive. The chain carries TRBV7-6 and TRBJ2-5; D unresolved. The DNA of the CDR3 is TGTGCCAGCAGCTTAGGCTCGATGGAGACCCAGTACTTC. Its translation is CASSLGSMETQYF.